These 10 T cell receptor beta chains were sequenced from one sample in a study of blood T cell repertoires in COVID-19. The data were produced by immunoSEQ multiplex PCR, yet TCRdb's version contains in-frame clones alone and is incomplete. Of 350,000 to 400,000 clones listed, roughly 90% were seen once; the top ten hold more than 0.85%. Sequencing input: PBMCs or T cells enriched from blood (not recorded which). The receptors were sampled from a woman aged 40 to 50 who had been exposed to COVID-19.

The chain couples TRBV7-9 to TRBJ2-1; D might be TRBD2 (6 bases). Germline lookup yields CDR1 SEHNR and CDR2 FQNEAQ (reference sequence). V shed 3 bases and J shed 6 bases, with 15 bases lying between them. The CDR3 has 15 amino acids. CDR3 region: CASSLGQGLGNEQFF. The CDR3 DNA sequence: TGTGCCAGCAGCTTGGGGCAGGGACTCGGCAATGAGCAGTTCTTC.

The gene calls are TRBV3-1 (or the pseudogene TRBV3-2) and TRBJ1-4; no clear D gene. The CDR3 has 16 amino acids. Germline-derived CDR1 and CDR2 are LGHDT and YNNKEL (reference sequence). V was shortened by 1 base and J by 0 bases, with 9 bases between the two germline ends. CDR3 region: CASSQGIGATNEKLFF. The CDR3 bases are TGTGCCAGCAGCCAAGGGATAGGAGCAACTAATGAAAAACTGTTTTTT.

The CDR3 DNA reads as TGTGCCAGCAGCCCCGGGACAGCGGCAGAAGAGACCCAGTACTTC. This sequence encodes CASSPGTAAEETQYF. The rearrangement uses TRBV11-2 and TRBJ2-5; TRBD1 agrees at 7 bases. The V gene's germline CDR1 is SGHAT and CDR2 FQNNGV. V dropped 5 bases and J dropped 3; count of bases not matched to a gene: 9. CDR3 length: 15 residues.

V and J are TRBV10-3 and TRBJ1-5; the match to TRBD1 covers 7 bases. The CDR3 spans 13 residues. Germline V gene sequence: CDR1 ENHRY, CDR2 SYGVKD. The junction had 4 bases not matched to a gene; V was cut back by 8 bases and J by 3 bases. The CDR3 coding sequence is TGTGCCATCGGGGACAGTTTCAATCAGCCCCAGCATTTT. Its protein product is CAIGDSFNQPQHF.

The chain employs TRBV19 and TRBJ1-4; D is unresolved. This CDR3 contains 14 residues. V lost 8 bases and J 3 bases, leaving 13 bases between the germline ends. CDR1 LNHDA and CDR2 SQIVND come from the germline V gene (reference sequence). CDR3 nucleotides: TGTGCCAGTCGGTCCTATTTACCTAATGAAAAACTGTTTTTT. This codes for CASRSYLPNEKLFF.

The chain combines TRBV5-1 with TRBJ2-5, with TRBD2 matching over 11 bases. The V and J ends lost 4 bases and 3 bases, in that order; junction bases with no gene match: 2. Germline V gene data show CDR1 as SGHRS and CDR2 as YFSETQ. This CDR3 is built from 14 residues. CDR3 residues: CASSPTSGEETQYF. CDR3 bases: TGCGCCAGCAGCCCGACTAGCGGGGAAGAGACCCAGTACTTC.

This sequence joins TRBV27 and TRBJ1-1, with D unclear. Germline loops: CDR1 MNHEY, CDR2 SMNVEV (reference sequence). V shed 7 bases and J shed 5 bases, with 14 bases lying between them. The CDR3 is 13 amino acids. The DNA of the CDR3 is TGTGCCAGCACCGGCGGGCCTGGGACTGAAGCTTTCTTT. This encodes CASTGGPGTEAFF.

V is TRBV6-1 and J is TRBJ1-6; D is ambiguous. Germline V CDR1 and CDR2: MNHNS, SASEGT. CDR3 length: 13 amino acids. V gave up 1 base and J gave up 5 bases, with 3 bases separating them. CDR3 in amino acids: CASSEVNNSPLHF. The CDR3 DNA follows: TGTGCCAGCAGTGAAGTAAATAATTCACCCCTCCACTTT.

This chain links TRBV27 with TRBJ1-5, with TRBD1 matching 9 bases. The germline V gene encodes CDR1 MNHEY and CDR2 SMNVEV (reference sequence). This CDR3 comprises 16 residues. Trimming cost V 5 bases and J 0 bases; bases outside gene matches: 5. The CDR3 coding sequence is TGTGCCAGCAGTGAAGGACAGGGGTATAGCAATCAGCCCCAGCATTTT. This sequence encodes CASSEGQGYSNQPQHF.

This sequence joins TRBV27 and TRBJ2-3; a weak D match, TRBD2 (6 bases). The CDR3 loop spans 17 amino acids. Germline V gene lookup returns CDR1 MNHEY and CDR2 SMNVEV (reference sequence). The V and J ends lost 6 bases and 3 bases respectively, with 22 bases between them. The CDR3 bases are TGTGCCAGCAGCCATCGCCTGACTAGTACGGAGACAGATACGCAGTATTTT. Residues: CASSHRLTSTETDTQYF.